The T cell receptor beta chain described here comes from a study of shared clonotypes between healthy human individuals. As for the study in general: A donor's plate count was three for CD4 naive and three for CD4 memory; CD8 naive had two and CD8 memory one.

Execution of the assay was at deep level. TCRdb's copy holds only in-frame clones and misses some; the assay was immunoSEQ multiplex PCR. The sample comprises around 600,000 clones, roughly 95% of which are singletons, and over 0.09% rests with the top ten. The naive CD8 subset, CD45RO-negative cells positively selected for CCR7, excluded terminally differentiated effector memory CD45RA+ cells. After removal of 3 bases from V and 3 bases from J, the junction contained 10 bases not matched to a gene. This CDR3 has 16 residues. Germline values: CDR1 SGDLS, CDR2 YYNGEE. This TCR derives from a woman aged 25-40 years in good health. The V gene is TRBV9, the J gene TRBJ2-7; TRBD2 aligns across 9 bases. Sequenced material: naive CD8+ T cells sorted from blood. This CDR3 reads CASSAEASGTLYEQYF. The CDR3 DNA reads TGTGCCAGCAGCGCCGAAGCTAGCGGGACACTCTACGAGCAGTACTTC.